The present entry profiles one T cell receptor (beta chain) with its context. Generated by immunoSEQ multiplex PCR, the TCRdb table keeps only in-frame clones and is missing some. This table holds under 300,000 clones, approximately 80% found once. This sample was taken from a study of blood T cell repertoires in COVID-19. Study background: Italy, Spain and the United States were the sources of the convalescent and acute COVID-19 samples. PBMCs, B-cell-depleted T cells, or T cells provided the cDNA or gDNA that made up the material.

CDR1 is SEHNR and CDR2 is FQNEAQ in the germline V gene (reference sequence). The CDR3 spans 14 residues. V lost 6 bases to trimming and J lost 0 bases; unmatched junction nucleotides: 3. The material sequenced was peripheral blood. The origin of this receptor is a woman aged 18-35 years with acute or convalescent COVID-19. The rearrangement joins TRBV7-9 to TRBJ2-5; 8 bases map to TRBD2. DNA of the CDR3: TGTGCCAGCAGGAGTAGCGGGAACCAAGAGACCCAGTACTTC. It yields the protein CASRSSGNQETQYF.